This TCR beta chain was sequenced during a study of T cell repertoires in cytomegalovirus infection. CDR3 length: 14 residues. The V gene lost 8 bases and the J gene lost 0 bases, with 8 bases spanning the gap. Germline values: CDR1 MDHEN, CDR2 SYDVKM. Study-wide results and caveats: Ex vivo responses were dominated by HLA-C-restricted CMV-specific TCR beta clonotypes.

This clonotype was seen a handful of times. Antigen: not known. One entry per CDR3 protein results from TCRdb running MiXCR on the reads. The sample yields approximately 300,000 distinct CDR3 sequences, almost 30% seen once. The chain uses TRBV28 and TRBJ2-6; a weak D match, TRBD1 (5 bases). Sequencing was performed on cultured PBMCs, taken from culture after CMV antigen stimulation. The TCR originated in a human donor in good health (CMV status not recorded). Some clones in this sample may be carry-over from other donors' samples. CDR3 nucleotide sequence: TGTGCCAGCTACCAGGGCTCTGGGGCCAACGTCCTGACTTTC. Translating it yields CASYQGSGANVLTF.